This T cell receptor (beta chain) was sequenced in a study of shared clonotypes between healthy human individuals. Study context: A few men and a couple of women, aged 18 to 49, were donors.

Study conclusions and caveats: In contrast to clonotypes shared by all four donors, non-shared clonotypes had lower generation probabilities. Only a few donors were included, so the genetic and exposure-history diversity represented was limited.

For this clone: The antigen remains undetermined.

The CDR3 is made up of 17 amino acids. Germline CDR1 is SGHRS and CDR2 is YFSETQ. V trimming: 2 bases; J trimming: 1 base; junction bases outside the gene matches: 9. Within Nashville, Tennessee resided all donors, each a Caucasian adult. The method was immunoSEQ multiplex PCR; TCRdb's version includes in-frame clones alone and lacks a portion of them. Seen here are about 2.3 million clones, less than 95% observed once, and the top ten hold 0.37%. Sequenced: naive CD4+ T cells from PBMCs. Subset given: CD45RA+ positively selected. The receptor's source is a young man in good health. Some clones in this sample may be carry-over from other donors' samples. The J gene is TRBJ2-7, the V gene TRBV5-1; 10 bases match TRBD1. In DNA, the CDR3 is TGCGCCAGCAGCTTATCTTCCGGACAGGGGGTTTCCTACGAGCAGTACTTC. This sequence encodes CASSLSSGQGVSYEQYF.